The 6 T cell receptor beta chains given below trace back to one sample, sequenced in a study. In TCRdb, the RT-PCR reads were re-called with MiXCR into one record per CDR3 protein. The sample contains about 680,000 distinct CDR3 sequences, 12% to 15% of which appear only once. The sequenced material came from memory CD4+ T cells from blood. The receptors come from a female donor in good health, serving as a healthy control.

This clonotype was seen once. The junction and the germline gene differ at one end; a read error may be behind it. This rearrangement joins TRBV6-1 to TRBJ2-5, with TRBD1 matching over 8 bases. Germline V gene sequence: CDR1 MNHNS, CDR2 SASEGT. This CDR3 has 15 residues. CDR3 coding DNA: TGTGCCGGCAGTGTTACAGGGGGGTTGGGAGAGACCCAGTACTTC. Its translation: CAGSVTGGLGETQYF.

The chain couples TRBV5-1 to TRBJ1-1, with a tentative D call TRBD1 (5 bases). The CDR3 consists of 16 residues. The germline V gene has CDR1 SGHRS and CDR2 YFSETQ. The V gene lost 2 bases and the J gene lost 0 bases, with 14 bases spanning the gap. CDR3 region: CASSFSPDTLNTEAFF. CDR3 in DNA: TGCGCCAGCAGCTTCTCCCCGGACACCCTGAACACTGAAGCTTTCTTT.

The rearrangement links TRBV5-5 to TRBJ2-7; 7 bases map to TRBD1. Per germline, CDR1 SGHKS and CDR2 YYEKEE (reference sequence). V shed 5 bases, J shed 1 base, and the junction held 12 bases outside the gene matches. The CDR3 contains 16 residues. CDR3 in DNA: TGTGCCAGCAGTCATCGTAACAGGGGTGCATCCTACGAGCAGTACTTC. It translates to CASSHRNRGASYEQYF.

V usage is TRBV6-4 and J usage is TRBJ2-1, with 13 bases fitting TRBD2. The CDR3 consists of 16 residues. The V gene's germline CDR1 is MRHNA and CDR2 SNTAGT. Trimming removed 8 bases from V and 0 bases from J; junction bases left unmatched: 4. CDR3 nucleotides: TGTGCCAGCGCGAGGACTAGCGGGAGCTCCTACAATGAGCAGTTCTTC. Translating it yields CASARTSGSSYNEQFF.

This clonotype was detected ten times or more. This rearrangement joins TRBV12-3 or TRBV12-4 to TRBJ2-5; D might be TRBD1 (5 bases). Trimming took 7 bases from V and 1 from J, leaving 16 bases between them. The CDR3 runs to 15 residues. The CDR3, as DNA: TGTGCCAGCACCCTTCAGGGCCAACCCCAAGAGACCCAGTACTTC. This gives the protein CASTLQGQPQETQYF.

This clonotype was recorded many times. CDR3 protein: CASKQGQETQYF. The CDR3 DNA reads TGTGCCAGCAAACAGGGTCAAGAGACCCAGTACTTC. The chain carries TRBV25-1 and TRBJ2-5; the D gene is possibly TRBD1 (6 bases). The germline V and J ends were trimmed by 7 bases and 2 bases, with 8 bases remaining between them. Germline V gene sequence: CDR1 MGHDK, CDR2 SYGVNS. This CDR3 has 12 residues.